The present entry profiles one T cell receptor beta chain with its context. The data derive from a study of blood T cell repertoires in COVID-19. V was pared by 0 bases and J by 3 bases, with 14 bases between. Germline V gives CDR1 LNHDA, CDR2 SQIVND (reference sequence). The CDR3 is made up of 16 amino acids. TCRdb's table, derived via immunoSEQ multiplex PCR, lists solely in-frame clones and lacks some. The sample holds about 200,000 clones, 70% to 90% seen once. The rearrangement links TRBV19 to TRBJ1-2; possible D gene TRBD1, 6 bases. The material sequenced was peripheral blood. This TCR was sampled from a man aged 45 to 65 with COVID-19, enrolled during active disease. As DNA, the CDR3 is TGTGCCAGTAGTATAGACGGACAGTGGGGTGACTATGGCTACACCTTC. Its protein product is CASSIDGQWGDYGYTF.